This TCR beta chain was captured by sequencing in a study of blood T cell repertoires in COVID-19. Overall study: T cells, B-cell-depleted T cells, or PBMCs supplied cDNA or gDNA.

This clone occurred once. Participants came from around 25 US areas, aged roughly 18 to 100 years. Between the trimmed V and J ends, which lost 1 base and 4 bases, there was a span of 7 bases. The CDR3 is 12 residues long. Germline V CDR1 and CDR2: GTSNPN, SVGIG (reference sequence). Repertoires were generated with immunoSEQ multiplex PCR, while TCRdb's copy carries only in-frame clones and drops some. The sample has hundreds of thousands of clones, 70% to 90% seen once. The sequence came from a man younger than 45 with acute COVID-19. This chain joins TRBV30 and TRBJ1-2; D is unresolved. The source material was PBMCs or T cells enriched from blood (not recorded which). This CDR3 reads CAWSGLSYGYTF. CDR3 DNA: TGTGCCTGGAGTGGGTTGAGCTATGGCTACACCTTC. The full variable domain, with the rest looked up from reference TRBV30 and TRBJ1-2, is SQTIHQWPATLVQPVGSPLSLECTVEGTSNPNLYWYRQAAGRGLQLLFYSVGIGQISSEVPQNLSASRPQDRQFILSSKKLLLSDSGFYLCAWSGLSYGYTFGSGTRLTVV.